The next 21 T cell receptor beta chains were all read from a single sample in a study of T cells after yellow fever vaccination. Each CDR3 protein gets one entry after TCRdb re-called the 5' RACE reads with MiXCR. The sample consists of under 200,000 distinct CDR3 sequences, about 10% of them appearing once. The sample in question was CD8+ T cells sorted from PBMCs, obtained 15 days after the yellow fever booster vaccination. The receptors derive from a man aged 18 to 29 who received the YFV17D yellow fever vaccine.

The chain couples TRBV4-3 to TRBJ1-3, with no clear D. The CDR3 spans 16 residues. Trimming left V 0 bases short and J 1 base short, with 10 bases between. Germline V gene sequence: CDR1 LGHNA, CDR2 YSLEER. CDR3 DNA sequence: TGCGCCAGCAGCCAAGATTTGGGGTTATCTGGAAACACCATATATTTT. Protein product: CASSQDLGLSGNTIYF.

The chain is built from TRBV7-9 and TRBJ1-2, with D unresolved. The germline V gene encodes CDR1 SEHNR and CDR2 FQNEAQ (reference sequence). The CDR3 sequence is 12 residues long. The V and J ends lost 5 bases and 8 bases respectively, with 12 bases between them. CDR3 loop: CASSEVARGYTF. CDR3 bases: TGTGCCAGCAGCGAGGTCGCCCGAGGCTACACCTTC.

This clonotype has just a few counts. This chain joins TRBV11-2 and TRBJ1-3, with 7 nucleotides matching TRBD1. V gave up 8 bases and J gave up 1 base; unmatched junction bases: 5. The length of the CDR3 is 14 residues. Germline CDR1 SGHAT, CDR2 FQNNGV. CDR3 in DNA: TGTGCCAGCCGACAGGGTTCTTCTGGAAACACCATATATTTT. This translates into CASRQGSSGNTIYF.

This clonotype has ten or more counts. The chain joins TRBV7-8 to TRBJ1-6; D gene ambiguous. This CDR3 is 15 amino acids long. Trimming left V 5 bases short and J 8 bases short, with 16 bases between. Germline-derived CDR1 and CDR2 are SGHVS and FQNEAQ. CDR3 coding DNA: TGTGCCAGCAGCACTAAGCCGGGGTTGTATTCACCCCTCCACTTT. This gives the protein CASSTKPGLYSPLHF. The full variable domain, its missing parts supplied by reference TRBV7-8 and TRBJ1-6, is GAGVSQSPRYKVAKRGQDVALRCDPISGHVSLFWYQQALGQGPEFLTYFQNEAQLDKSGLPSDRFFAERPEGSVSTLKIQRTQQEDSAVYLCASSTKPGLYSPLHFGNGTRLTVT.

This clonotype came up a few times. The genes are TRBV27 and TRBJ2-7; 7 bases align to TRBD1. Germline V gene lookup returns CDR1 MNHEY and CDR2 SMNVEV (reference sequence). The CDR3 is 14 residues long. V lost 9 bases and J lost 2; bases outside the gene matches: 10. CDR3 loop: CASRGTELTYEQYF. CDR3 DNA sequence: TGTGCCAGTCGAGGGACAGAACTAACCTACGAGCAGTACTTC.

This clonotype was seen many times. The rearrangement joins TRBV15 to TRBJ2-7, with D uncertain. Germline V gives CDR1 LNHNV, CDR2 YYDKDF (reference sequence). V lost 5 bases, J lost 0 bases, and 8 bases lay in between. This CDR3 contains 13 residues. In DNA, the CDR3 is TGTGCCACCAGCTTGTCAGTCTCCTACGAGCAGTACTTC. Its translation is CATSLSVSYEQYF.

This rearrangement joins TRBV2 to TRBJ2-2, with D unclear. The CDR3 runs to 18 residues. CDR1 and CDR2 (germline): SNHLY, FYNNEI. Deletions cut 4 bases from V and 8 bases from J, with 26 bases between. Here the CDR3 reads CASSGPLWAARVDGELFF. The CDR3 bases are TGTGCCAGCAGTGGTCCCCTTTGGGCGGCCCGAGTGGATGGGGAGCTGTTTTTT.

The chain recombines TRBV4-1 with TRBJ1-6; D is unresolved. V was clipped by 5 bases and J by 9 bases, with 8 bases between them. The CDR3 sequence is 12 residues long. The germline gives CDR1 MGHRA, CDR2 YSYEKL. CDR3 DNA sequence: TGCGCCAGCAGCAATTTGGGTTCACCCCTCCACTTT. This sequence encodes CASSNLGSPLHF.

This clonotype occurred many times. The CDR3 loop is CASSQDGTTGFYGYTF. Here the CDR3 DNA reads TGTGCCAGCAGCCAAGACGGGACAACGGGCTTCTATGGCTACACCTTC. V gene TRBV6-2 or TRBV6-3 combines with J gene TRBJ1-2; D may be TRBD1 (6 bases). Trimming removed 6 bases from V and 4 bases from J, with 21 bases in between. CDR3 length: 16 residues. The V gene's germline CDR1 is MNHEY and CDR2 SVGEGT.

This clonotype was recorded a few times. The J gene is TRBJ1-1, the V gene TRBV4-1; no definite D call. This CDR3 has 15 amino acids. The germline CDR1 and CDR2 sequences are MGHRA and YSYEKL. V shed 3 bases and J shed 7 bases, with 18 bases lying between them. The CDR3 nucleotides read TGCGCCAGCAGCCAGACCCCCTCGGGTGTCGGTGAAGCTTTCTTT. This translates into CASSQTPSGVGEAFF.

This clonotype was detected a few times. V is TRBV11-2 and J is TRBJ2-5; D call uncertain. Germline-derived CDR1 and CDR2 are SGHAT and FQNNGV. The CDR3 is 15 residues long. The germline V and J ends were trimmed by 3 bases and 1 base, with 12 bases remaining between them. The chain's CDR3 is CASSFGSRSQETQYF. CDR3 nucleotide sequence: TGTGCCAGCAGCTTTGGGTCCAGGAGCCAAGAGACCCAGTACTTC. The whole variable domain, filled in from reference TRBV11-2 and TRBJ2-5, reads EAGVAQSPRYKIIEKRQSVAFWCNPISGHATLYWYQQILGQGPKLLIQFQNNGVVDDSQLPKDRFSAERLKGVDSTLKIQPAKLEDSAVYLCASSFGSRSQETQYFGPGTRLLVL.

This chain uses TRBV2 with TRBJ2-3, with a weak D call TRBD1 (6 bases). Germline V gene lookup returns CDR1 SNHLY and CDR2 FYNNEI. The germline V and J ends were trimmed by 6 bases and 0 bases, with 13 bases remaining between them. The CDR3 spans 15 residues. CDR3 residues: CASSVGTLSTDTQYF. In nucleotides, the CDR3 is TGTGCCAGCAGCGTTGGGACATTAAGCACAGATACGCAGTATTTT.

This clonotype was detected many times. The CDR3 coding sequence is TGCGCCAGCAGCGACGGGACAGGTCTCATGAACACTGAAGCTTTCTTT. Amino acid sequence: CASSDGTGLMNTEAFF. The chain is built from TRBV5-1 and TRBJ1-1, with 8 bases lining up with TRBD1. V shed 4 bases, J shed 0 bases, and the junction held 8 bases outside the gene matches. CDR3 size: 16 residues. CDR1 SGHRS and CDR2 YFSETQ come from the germline V gene. Filled out from reference TRBV5-1 and TRBJ1-1, the complete variable domain reads KAGVTQTPRYLIKTRGQQVTLSCSPISGHRSVSWYQQTPGQGLQFLFEYFSETQRNKGNFPGRFSGRQFSNSRSEMNVSTLELGDSALYLCASSDGTGLMNTEAFFGQGTRLTVV.

The DNA of the CDR3 is TGCGCCAGCAGCCAGGGACTTGTAGCTAACTATGGCTACACCTTC. Translation: CASSQGLVANYGYTF. The rearrangement links TRBV4-1 to TRBJ1-2, with D maybe TRBD1 (5 bases). Germline CDR1 reads MGHRA; CDR2 reads YSYEKL. This CDR3 comprises 15 residues. The ends were cut back, 3 bases at V and 0 bases at J, with 11 bases in the middle.

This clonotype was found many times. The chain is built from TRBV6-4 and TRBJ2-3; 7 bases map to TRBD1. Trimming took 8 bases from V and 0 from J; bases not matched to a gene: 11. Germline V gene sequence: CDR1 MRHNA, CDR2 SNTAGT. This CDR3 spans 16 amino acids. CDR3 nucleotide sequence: TGTGCCAGCGCTATTCAACAGGGGTCCAGCACAGATACGCAGTATTTT. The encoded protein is CASAIQQGSSTDTQYF.

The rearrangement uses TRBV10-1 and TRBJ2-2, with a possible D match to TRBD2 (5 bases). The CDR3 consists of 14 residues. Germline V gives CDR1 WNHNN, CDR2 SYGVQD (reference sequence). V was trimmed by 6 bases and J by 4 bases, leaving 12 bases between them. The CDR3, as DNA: TGCGCCAGCAGAGCGGTTCTGGGCACCGGGGAGCTGTTTTTT. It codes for CASRAVLGTGELFF.

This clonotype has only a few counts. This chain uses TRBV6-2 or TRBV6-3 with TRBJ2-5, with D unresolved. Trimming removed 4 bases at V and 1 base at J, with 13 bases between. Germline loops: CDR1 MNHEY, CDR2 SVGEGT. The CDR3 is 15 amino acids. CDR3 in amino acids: CASSSPSGSQETQYF. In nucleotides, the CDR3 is TGTGCCAGCAGTTCCCCGTCAGGCAGCCAAGAGACCCAGTACTTC.

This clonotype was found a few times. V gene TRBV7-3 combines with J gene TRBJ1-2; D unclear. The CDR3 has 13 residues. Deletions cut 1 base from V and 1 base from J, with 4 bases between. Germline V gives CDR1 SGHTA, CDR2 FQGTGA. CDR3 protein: CASSLNLNYGYTF. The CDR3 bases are TGTGCCAGCAGCTTAAACCTTAACTATGGCTACACCTTC.

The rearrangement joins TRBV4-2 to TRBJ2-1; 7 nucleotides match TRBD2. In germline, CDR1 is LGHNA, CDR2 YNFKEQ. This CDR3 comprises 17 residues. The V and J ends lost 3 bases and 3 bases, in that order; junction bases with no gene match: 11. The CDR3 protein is CASSQVDRASGYNEQFF. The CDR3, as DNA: TGTGCCAGCAGCCAGGTGGATCGGGCTAGCGGCTACAATGAGCAGTTCTTC.

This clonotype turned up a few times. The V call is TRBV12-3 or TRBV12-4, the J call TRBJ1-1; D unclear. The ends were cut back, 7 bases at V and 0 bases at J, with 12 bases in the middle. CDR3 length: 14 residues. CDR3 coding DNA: TGTGCCAGCACCGATACAGAATTGAACACTGAAGCTTTCTTT. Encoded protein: CASTDTELNTEAFF.

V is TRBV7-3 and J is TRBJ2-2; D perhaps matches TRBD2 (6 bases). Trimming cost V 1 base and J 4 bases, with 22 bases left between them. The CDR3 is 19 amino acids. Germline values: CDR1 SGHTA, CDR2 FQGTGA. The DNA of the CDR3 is TGTGCCAGCAGCTTAAATGCGGGCGGGGCGGCTCGTGGCACCGGGGAGCTGTTTTTT. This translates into CASSLNAGGAARGTGELFF.